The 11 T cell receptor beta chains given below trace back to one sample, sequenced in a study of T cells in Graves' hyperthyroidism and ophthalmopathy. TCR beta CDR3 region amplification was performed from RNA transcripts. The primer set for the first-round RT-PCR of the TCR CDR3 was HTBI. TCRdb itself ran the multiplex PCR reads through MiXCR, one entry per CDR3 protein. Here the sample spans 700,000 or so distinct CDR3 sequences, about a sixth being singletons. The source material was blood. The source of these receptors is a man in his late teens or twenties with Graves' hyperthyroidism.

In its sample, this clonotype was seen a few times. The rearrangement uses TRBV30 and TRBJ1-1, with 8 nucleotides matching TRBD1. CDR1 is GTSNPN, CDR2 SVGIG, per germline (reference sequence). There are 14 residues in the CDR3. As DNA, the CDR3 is TGTGCACTCAGGGGGCAGGGGGCTCTCACTGAAGCTTTCTTT. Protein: CALRGQGALTEAFF.

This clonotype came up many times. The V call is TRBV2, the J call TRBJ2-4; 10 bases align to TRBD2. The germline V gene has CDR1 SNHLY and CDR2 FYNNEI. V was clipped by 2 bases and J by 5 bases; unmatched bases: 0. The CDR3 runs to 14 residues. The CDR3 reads CASSELAGENIQYF. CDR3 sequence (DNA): TGTGCCAGCAGTGAACTAGCGGGAGAAAACATTCAGTACTTC.

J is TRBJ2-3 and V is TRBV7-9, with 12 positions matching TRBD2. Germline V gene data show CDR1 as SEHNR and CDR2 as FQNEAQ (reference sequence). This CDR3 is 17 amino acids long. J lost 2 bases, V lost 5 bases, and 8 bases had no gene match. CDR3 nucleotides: TGTGCCAGCAGCGCCCGACTAGCGGGGGAACTCACAGATACGCAGTATTTT. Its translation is CASSARLAGELTDTQYF.

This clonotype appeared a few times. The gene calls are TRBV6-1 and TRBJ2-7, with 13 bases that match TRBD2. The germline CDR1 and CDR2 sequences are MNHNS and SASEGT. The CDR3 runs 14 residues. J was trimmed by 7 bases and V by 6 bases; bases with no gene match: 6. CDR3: CASRGGLAGVEQYF. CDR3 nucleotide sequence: TGTGCCAGCAGAGGAGGACTAGCGGGGGTAGAGCAGTACTTC.

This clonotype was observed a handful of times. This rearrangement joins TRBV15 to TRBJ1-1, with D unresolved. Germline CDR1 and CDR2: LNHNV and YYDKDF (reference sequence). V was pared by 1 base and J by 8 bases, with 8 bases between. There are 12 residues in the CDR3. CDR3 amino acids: CATSRVSQEAFF. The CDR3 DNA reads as TGTGCCACCAGCAGAGTTAGTCAGGAAGCTTTCTTT.

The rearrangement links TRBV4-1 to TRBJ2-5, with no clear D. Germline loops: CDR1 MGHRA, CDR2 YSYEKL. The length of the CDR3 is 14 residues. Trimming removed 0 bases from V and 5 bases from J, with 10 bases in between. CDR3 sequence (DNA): TGCGCCAGCAGCCAAGATTCCCGCCGGGAGACCCAGTACTTC. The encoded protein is CASSQDSRRETQYF.

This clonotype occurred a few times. Here the CDR3 reads CARAGRRSYEQYF. CDR3 nucleotides: TGTGCCAGGGCCGGGCGGAGGAGTTATGAGCAGTACTTC. The gene calls are TRBV6-1 and TRBJ2-7; TRBD2 might be the D (5 bases). Germline loops: CDR1 MNHNS, CDR2 SASEGT. The germline V and J ends were trimmed by 9 bases and 7 bases, with 19 bases remaining between them. CDR3 length: 13 residues.

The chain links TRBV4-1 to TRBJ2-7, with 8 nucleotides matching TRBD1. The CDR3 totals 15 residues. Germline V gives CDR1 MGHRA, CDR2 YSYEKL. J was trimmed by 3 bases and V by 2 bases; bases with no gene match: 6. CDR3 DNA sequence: TGCGCCAGCAGCCAACAGGGGGCGTATGGCTACGAGCAGTACTTC. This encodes CASSQQGAYGYEQYF.

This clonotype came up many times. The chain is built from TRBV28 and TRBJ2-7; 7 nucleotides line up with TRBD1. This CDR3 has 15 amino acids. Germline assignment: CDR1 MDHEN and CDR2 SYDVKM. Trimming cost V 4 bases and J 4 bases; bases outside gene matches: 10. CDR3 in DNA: TGTGCCAGCAGTTCGCCGGGACAGAGGACTTACGAGCAGTACTTC. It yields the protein CASSSPGQRTYEQYF.

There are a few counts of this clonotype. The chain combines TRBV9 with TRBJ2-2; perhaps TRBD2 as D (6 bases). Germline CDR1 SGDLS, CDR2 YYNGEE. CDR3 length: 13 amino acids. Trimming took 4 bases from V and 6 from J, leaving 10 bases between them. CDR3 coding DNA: TGTGCCAGCAGCTCCCGACTAGCCGGGGAGCTGTTTTTT. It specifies CASSSRLAGELFF.

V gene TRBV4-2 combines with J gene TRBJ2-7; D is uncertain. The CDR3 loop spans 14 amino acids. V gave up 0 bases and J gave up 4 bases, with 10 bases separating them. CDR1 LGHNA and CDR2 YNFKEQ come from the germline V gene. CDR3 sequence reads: CASSQDRRKYEQYF. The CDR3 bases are TGTGCCAGCAGCCAAGATCGTCGAAAGTACGAGCAGTACTTC.